The 2 T cell receptor beta chains below come from one sample, sequenced in a study of blood T cell repertoires in COVID-19. TCRdb's copy holds only in-frame clones and misses some; the assay was immunoSEQ multiplex PCR. The table has about 310,000 clones, nearly 90% seen once. The sequenced sample consisted of PBMCs or T cells enriched from blood (not recorded which). These TCRs come from a woman between 18 and 30 years old with acute COVID-19.

V usage is TRBV12-3 or TRBV12-4 and J usage is TRBJ2-3, with D possibly TRBD2 on 6 matching bases. This CDR3 has 13 residues. V was trimmed by 10 bases and J by 2 bases, leaving 13 bases between them. The CDR3, as DNA: TGTGCCACTTCTCCGGGGGACACAGATACGCAGTATTTT. Its protein product is CATSPGDTDTQYF.

V is TRBV19 and J is TRBJ2-5; 14 bases line up with TRBD2. Trimming removed 6 bases from V and 7 bases from J; junction bases left unmatched: 10. Germline assignment: CDR1 LNHDA and CDR2 SQIVND (reference sequence). The CDR3 spans 16 residues. The CDR3 is CASRTSGRDFQATQYF. In DNA, the CDR3 is TGTGCCAGTAGGACTAGCGGGAGGGATTTTCAGGCGACCCAGTACTTC.